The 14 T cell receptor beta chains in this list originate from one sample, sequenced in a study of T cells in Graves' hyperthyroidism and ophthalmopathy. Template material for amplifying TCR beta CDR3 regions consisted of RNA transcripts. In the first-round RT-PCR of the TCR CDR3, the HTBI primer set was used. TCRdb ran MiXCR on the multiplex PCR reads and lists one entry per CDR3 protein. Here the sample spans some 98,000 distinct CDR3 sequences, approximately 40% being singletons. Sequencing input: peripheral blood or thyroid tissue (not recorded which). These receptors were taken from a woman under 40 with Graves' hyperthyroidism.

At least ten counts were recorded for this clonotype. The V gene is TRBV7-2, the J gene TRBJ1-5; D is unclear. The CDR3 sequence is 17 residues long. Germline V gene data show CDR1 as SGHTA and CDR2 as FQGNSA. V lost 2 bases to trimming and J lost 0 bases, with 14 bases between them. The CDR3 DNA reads TGTGCCAGCAGCTTAAGCCCCTCGGGGTCTAGCAATCAGCCCCAGCATTTT. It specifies CASSLSPSGSSNQPQHF.

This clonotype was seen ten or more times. CDR3 nucleotides: TGTGCCAGCAGCTTGGGTCGTTCGGGCGAGCAGTACTTC. Amino acids: CASSLGRSGEQYF. This rearrangement joins TRBV5-6 to TRBJ2-7; no definite D call. Trimming pared 0 bases from V and 6 bases from J, leaving 10 bases between. Germline CDR1 SGHDT, CDR2 YYEEEE. This CDR3 has 13 amino acids.

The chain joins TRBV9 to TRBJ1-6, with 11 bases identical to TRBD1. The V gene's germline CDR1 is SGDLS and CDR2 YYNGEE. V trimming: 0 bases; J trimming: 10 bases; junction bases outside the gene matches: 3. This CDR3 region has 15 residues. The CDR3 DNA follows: TGTGCCAGCAGCGTAGAGGACAGGGGGCGGTCACCCCTCCACTTT. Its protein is CASSVEDRGRSPLHF.

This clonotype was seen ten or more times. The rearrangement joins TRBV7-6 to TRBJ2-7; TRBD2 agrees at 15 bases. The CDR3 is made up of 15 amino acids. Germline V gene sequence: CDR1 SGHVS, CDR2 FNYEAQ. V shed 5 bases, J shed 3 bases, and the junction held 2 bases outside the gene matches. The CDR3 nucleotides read TGTGCCAGCAGCCGGGGACTAGCGGGAGGCTACGAGCAGTACTTC. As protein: CASSRGLAGGYEQYF.

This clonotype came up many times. CDR3 nucleotides: TGTGCCAGCAGTTTGGCCTTCCTCTCCTACGAGCAGTACTTC. Translated, it gives CASSLAFLSYEQYF. The rearrangement links TRBV6-6 to TRBJ2-7; D remains ambiguous. The CDR3 length is 14 residues. Deletions cut 4 bases from V and 0 bases from J, with 10 bases between. Germline V gives CDR1 MNHNY, CDR2 SVGAGI (reference sequence).

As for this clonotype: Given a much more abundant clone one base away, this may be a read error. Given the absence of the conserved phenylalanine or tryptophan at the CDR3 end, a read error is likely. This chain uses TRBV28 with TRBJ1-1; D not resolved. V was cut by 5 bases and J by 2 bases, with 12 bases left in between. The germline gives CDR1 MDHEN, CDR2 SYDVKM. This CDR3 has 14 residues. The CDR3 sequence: CASSQDRQNTEAFL. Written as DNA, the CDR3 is TGTGCCAGCAGTCAGGACCGACAAAACACTGAAGCTTTCCTT.

CDR3 sequence reads: CASRGAGSPLHF. CDR3 in DNA: TGTGCCAGCAGGGGGGCCGGGTCACCCCTCCACTTT. V gene TRBV12-3 or TRBV12-4 combines with J gene TRBJ1-6, with TRBD1 as a possible D gene (6 bases). Trimming removed 6 bases at V and 10 bases at J, with 10 bases between. This CDR3 comprises 12 residues.

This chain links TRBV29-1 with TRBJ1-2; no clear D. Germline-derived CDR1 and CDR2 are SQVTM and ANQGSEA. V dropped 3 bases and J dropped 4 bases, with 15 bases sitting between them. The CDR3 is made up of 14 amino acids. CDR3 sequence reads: CSVDLRGLGYGYTF. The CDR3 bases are TGCAGCGTTGATCTCCGGGGTTTGGGCTATGGCTACACCTTC.

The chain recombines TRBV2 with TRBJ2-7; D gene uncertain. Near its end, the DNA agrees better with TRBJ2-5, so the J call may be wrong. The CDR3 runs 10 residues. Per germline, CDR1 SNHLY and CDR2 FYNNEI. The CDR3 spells CASRAETQYF. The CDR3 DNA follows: TGTGCCAGCCGAGCGGAGACCCAGTACTTC.

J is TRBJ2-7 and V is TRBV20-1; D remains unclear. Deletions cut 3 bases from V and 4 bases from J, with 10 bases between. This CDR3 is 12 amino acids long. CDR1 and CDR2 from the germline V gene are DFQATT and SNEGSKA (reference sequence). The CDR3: CSARDLEYEQYF. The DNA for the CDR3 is TGCAGTGCTAGGGACCTGGAGTACGAGCAGTACTTC.

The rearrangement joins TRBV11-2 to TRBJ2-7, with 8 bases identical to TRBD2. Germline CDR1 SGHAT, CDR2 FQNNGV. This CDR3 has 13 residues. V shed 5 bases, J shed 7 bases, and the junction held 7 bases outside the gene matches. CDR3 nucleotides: TGTGCCAGCAGCAGGCGGGAGGCCTCAGAGCAGTACTTC. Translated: CASSRREASEQYF.

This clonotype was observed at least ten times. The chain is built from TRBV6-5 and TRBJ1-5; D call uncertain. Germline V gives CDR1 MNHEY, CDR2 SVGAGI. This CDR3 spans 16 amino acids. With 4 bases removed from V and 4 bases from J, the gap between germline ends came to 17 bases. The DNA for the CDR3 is TGTGCCAGCAGTTTCAATAATCCCTCTGGGAATCAGCCCCAGCATTTT. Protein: CASSFNNPSGNQPQHF.

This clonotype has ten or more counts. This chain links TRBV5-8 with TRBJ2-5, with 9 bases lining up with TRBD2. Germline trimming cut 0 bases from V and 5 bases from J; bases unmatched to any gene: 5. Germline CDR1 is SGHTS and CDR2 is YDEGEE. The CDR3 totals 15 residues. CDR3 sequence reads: CASSLGGGRGETQYF. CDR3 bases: TGTGCCAGCAGCTTGGGGGGCGGGAGGGGCGAGACCCAGTACTTC.

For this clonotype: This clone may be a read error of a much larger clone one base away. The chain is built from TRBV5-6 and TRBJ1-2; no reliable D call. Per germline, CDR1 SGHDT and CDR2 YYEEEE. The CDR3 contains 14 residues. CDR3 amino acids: CACSTIPSLGGYTF. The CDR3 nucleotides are TGTGCCTGCAGCACGATTCCCAGCCTCGGGGGCTACACCTTC.